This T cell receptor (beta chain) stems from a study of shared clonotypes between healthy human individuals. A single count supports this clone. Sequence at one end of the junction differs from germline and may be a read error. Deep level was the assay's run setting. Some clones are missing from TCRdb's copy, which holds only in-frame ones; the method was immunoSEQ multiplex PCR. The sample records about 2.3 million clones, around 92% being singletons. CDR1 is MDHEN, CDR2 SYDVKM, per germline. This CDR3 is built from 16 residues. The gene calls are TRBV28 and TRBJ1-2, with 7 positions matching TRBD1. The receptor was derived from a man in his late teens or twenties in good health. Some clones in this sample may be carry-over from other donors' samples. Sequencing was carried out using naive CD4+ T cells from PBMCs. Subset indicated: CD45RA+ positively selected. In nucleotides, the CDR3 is TGTGCCAGCAATTTACAGGGGTTTGCCGGTAACTATGGCTACACCTTC. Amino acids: CASNLQGFAGNYGYTF.